Shown below are 6 T cell receptor beta chains from a single sample sequenced in a study of T cell changes during pregnancy in multiple sclerosis. The assay was immunoSEQ multiplex PCR, and TCRdb's table has in-frame clones only and misses some. The sample includes roughly 60,000 clones, over 85% of them seen just once. The sequencing used peripheral blood, collected in the second trimester of pregnancy. These receptors were taken from a female donor with multiple sclerosis, enrolled in a pregnancy study.

V and J are TRBV11-2 and TRBJ2-7, with D unclear. V lost 5 bases and J 4 bases, leaving 12 bases between the germline ends. The CDR3 extends over 13 amino acids. Looked up from germline, CDR1 is SGHAT and CDR2 is FQNNGV. The CDR3 here is CASSPLGIYEQYF. CDR3 in DNA: TGTGCCAGCAGCCCCCTAGGAATTTACGAGCAGTACTTC.

The V call is TRBV5-6, the J call TRBJ2-3; 8 bases are a match to TRBD2. This CDR3 has 15 residues. The trim removed 3 bases at V and 5 bases at J, leaving 8 bases unmatched. CDR1 and CDR2 (germline): SGHDT, YYEEEE. CDR3 sequence: CASSSQAGAEDTQYF. CDR3 in DNA: TGTGCCAGCAGCTCCCAAGCGGGAGCAGAAGATACGCAGTATTTT.

The chain joins TRBV11-3 to TRBJ2-1, with no clear D. The V gene lost 2 bases and the J gene lost 7 bases, with 12 bases spanning the gap. Germline lookup yields CDR1 SGHNT and CDR2 YENEEA. The CDR3 runs 14 residues. Here the CDR3 reads CASSLKSRSNEQFF. CDR3 nucleotides: TGTGCCAGCAGCTTAAAAAGTCGGTCAAATGAGCAGTTCTTC.

Many counts were recorded for this clone. The gene calls are TRBV6-1 and TRBJ2-3, with 10 bases fitting TRBD2. The germline V gene has CDR1 MNHNS and CDR2 SASEGT. V lost 2 bases to trimming and J lost 5 bases; unmatched junction nucleotides: 4. This CDR3 is 15 amino acids long. CDR3 sequence (DNA): TGTGCCAGCAGTGAATTAGCGGGAGGAGGAGATACGCAGTATTTT. Its translation: CASSELAGGGDTQYF.

The chain links TRBV7-8 to TRBJ1-1, with TRBD1 matching 10 bases. CDR1 SGHVS and CDR2 FQNEAQ come from the germline V gene. The CDR3 has 15 residues. V shed 4 bases, J shed 0 bases, and the junction held 2 bases outside the gene matches. DNA of the CDR3: TGTGCCAGCAGCTCGGGACAGGGGATGAACACTGAAGCTTTCTTT. Encoded protein: CASSSGQGMNTEAFF.

This sequence joins TRBV7-9 and TRBJ1-1; no definite D call. The CDR3 contains 14 residues. From germline, CDR1 is SEHNR and CDR2 FQNEAQ (reference sequence). Trimming took off 1 base at V and 2 bases at J, with 8 bases between the two ends. The CDR3 here is CASSLVEGNTEAFF. The DNA for the CDR3 is TGTGCCAGCAGCTTAGTGGAGGGTAACACTGAAGCTTTCTTT.